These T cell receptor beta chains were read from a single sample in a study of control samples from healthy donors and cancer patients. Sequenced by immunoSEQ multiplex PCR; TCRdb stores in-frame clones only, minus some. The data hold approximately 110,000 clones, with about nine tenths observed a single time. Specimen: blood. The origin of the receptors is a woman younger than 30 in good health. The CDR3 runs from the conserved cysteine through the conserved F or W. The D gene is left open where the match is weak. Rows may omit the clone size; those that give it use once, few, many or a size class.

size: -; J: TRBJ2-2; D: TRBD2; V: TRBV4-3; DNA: TGCGCCAGCAGCCAAGATGAGCGGGAAGGGACCGGGGAGCTGTTTTTT; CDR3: CASSQDEREGTGELFF
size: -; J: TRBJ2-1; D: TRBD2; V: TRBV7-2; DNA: TGTGCCAGCAGCTTAGGATTGGGGTCAGGTAGCGGGTCTTTTAATGAGCAGTTCTTC; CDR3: CASSLGLGSGSGSFNEQFF
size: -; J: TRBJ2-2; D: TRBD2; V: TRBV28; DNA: TGTGCCAGCACCCCTTGGGGGGGATACACCGGGGAGCTGTTTTTT; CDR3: CASTPWGGYTGELFF
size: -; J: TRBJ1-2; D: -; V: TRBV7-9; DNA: TGTGCCAGCAGCCCTAATATCCAAGAGGGTGGCTACACCTTC; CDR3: CASSPNIQEGGYTF
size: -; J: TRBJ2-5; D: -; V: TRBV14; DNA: TGTGCCAGCAGCCAAGAGTGGCAGGGTGGAGAGACCCAGTACTTC; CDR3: CASSQEWQGGETQYF
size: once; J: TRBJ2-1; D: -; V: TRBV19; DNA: TGTGCCAGTAAACCCCTCGCCGGCAAAGCGCCCCCGAGCTCCTACAATGAGCAGTTCTTC; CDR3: CASKPLAGKAPPSSYNEQFF
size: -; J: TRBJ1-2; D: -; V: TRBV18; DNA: TGTGCCAGCTCATCACAGGCTTATGGCTACACCTTC; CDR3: CASSSQAYGYTF
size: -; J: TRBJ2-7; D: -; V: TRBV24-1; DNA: TGTGCCACCAGTGATTCATGGGAGGGGGACGAGCAGTACTTC; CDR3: CATSDSWEGDEQYF
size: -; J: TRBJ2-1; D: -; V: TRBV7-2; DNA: TGTGCCAGCAGCTTAGTAGTCTACAATGAGCAGTTCTTC; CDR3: CASSLVVYNEQFF
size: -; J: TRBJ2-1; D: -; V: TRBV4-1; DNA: TGCGCCAGCAGCCAAGAAACAGGGCCTATAGTGCATGAGCAGTTCTTC; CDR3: CASSQETGPIVHEQFF
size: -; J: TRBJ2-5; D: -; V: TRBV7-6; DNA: TGTGCCAGCAGCTCAGTACCCCAAGAGACCCAGTACTTC; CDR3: CASSSVPQETQYF
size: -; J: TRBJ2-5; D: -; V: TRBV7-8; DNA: TGTGCCAGCAGCTTTAGTATCTGGAAGACCCAGTACTTC; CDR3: CASSFSIWKTQYF
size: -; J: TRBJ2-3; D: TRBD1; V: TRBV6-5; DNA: TGTGCCAGCAGTTACTCGACAGGGGGCATTGATACGCAGTATTTT; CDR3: CASSYSTGGIDTQYF
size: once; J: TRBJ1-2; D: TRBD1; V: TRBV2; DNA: TGTGCCAGCAGACGCCAGGGGGCCTATGGCTACACCTTC; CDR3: CASRRQGAYGYTF
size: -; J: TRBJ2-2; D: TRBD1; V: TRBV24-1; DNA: TGTGCCACCAGTGATTTGCGGGACAGGGGCAGCCCCGGGGAGCTGTTTTTT; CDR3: CATSDLRDRGSPGELFF
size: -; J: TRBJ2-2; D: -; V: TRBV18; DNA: TGTGCCAGCTCATGGGGGACCGGGGAGCTGTTTTTT; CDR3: CASSWGTGELFF
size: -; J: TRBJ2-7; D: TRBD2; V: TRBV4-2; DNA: TGTGCCAGCAGCTCGCCGGGGGGGATTTACGAGCAGTACTTC; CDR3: CASSSPGGIYEQYF
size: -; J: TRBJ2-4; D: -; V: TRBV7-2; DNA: TGTGCCAGCACCCTAGTTGTGGGGGCTGCGAAAAACATTCAGTACTTC; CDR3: CASTLVVGAAKNIQYF
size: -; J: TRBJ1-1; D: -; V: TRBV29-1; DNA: TGCAGCGTTGCGCCAGGGGTGGGCGCTGAAGCTTTCTTT; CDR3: CSVAPGVGAEAFF
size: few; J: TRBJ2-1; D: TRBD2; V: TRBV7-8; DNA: TGTGCCAGCAGCTTCGGACTAGGCTACAATGAGCAGTTCTTC; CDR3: CASSFGLGYNEQFF
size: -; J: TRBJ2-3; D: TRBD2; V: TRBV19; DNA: TGTGCCTCCCGACTAGCGGGGGGTTCTAGCACAGATACGCAGTATTTT; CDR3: CASRLAGGSSTDTQYF
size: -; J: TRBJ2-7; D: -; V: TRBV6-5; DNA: TGTGCCAGCAGTTACGGGGGGGCCTTCTCCTACGAGCAGTACTTC; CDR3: CASSYGGAFSYEQYF
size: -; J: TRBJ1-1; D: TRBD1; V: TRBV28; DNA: TGTGCCAGCAGTATTTTTCCCGGGACAGTGAACACTGAAGCTTTCTTT; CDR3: CASSIFPGTVNTEAFF
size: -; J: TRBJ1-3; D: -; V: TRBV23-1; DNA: TGCGCCAGCAGTCGGCCAATAGGGGGCTCTGGAAACACCATATATTTT; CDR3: CASSRPIGGSGNTIYF